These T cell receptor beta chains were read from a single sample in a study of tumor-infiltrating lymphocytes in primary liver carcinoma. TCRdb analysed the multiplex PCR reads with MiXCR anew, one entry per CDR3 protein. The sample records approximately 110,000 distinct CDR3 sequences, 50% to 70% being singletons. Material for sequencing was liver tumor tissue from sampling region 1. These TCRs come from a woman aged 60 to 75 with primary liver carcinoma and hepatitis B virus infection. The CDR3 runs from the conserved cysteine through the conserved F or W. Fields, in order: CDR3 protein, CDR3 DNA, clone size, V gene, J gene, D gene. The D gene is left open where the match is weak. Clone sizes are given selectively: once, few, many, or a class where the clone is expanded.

CSMEAGTASYGGYGHTF	TGCAGCATGGAGGCGGGGACAGCCTCCTACGGCGGCTATGGCCACACCTTC	NA	TRBV29-1	TRBJ1-2	TRBD1
CASSLRPSTDTQYF	TGTGCCAGCAGTTTAAGGCCGTCCACAGATACGCAGTATTTT	many	TRBV28	TRBJ2-3	NA
CASSQVGPVFKGQPQHF	TGCGCCAGCAGCCAAGTTGGGCCAGTCTTCAAGGGTCAGCCCCAGCATTTT	many	TRBV4-1	TRBJ1-5	NA
CASSPNRDEQFF	TGTGCCAGCTCACCAAACAGGGATGAGCAGTTCTTC	NA	TRBV18	TRBJ2-1	NA
CASSYAGGTITEVFF	TGTGCCAGCAGCTACGCCGGGGGGACAATCACTGAAGTTTTCTTT	NA	TRBV11-2	TRBJ1-1	NA
CAGRSRETYNEQFF	TGTGCCGGCAGAAGCAGGGAGACCTACAATGAGCAGTTCTTC	once	TRBV28	TRBJ2-1	NA
CASSLESGTEAFF	TGTGCCAGCAGCTTAGAGTCGGGTACTGAAGCTTTCTTT	NA	TRBV7-3	TRBJ1-1	NA
CAGSDRGPYNEQFF	TGTGCCGGCAGTGACAGAGGGCCTTACAATGAGCAGTTCTTC	NA	TRBV11-3	TRBJ2-1	NA
CASSYSRDRVNAIYF	TGTGCCAGCAGTTACTCGAGGGACAGGGTTAACGCCATATATTTT	few	TRBV6-6	TRBJ1-3	TRBD1
CASSLSAGRQETQYF	TGCGCCAGCAGCTTGTCAGCGGGGCGTCAGGAGACCCAGTACTTC	many	TRBV5-1	TRBJ2-5	TRBD2
CASSPKAGGFFNEQFF	TGCGCCAGCAGCCCGAAAGCGGGAGGGTTTTTCAATGAGCAGTTCTTC	many	TRBV4-1	TRBJ2-1	TRBD2
CTSSSRQGLYTEAFF	TGTACCAGCAGCTCTCGACAGGGACTTTACACTGAAGCCTTCTTT	NA	TRBV14	TRBJ1-1	TRBD1
CASSLFTDSYEQYF	TGTGCCAGCAGTTTGTTCACGGATTCCTACGAGCAGTACTTC	many	TRBV12-3/TRBV12-4	TRBJ2-7	NA
CGSSEGSLHEQYF	TGTGGCAGCAGTGAGGGGTCACTGCACGAGCAGTACTTC	NA	TRBV25-1	TRBJ2-7	NA
CASSRGPGAQETQYF	TGTGCCAGCAGCCGGGGACCAGGGGCCCAAGAGACCCAGTACTTC	medium-sized	TRBV11-1	TRBJ2-5	NA
CSVPEGAVAYNEQFF	TGCAGCGTTCCCGAGGGGGCAGTGGCCTACAATGAGCAGTTCTTC	many	TRBV29-1	TRBJ2-1	TRBD1
CASTWGGRDTEAFF	TGTGCCAGCACCTGGGGGGGGCGCGACACTGAAGCTTTCTTT	once	TRBV28	TRBJ1-1	NA
CASRSDTGDEQFF	TGTGCCAGTAGAAGTGACACGGGGGATGAGCAGTTCTTC	few	TRBV19	TRBJ2-1	NA
CDSRRQGGGSSGANVLTF	TGCGACAGCAGACGTCAAGGGGGCGGGAGCTCTGGGGCCAACGTCCTGACTTTC	NA	TRBV5-1	TRBJ2-6	NA
CANSYNLVTDTQYF	TGTGCCAACAGCTACAACCTTGTCACAGATACACAGTATTTT	NA	TRBV11-2	TRBJ2-3	NA
CASSPIRASYEQYF	TGTGCCAGTAGCCCCATTAGGGCCTCCTACGAGCAGTACTTC	NA	TRBV11-2	TRBJ2-7	NA
CASSLAPSGWYNEQFF	TGCGCCAGCAGCTTGGCCCCTAGCGGGTGGTACAATGAGCAGTTCTTC	NA	TRBV5-1	TRBJ2-1	TRBD2
CASSAHPTSGSGYEQYF	TGTGCCAGTAGTGCCCATCCGACTAGCGGGAGTGGATACGAGCAGTACTTC	NA	TRBV19	TRBJ2-7	TRBD2
CASSITPGTGIGGYTF	TGTGCCAGCAGTATTACTCCCGGGACAGGTATAGGAGGCTACACCTTC	many	TRBV6-1	TRBJ1-2	TRBD1
CASSPLGRTYTQYF	TGTGCCAGCTCACCACTGGGCCGCACATATACACAGTATTTT	once	TRBV18	TRBJ2-3	NA
CGSSRGQISTDTQYF	TGTGGCAGCAGCCGCGGGCAGATTAGCACAGATACGCAGTATTTT	NA	TRBV12-3/TRBV12-4	TRBJ2-3	NA
CASRVTANDAQFF	TGTGCCAGCAGAGTGACTGCAAACGATGCGCAGTTCTTC	NA	TRBV6-2/TRBV6-3	TRBJ2-1	NA
CASSSLGASGQNEQYF	TGTGCCAGCAGTTCCTTGGGGGCTAGCGGACAAAACGAGCAGTACTTC	NA	TRBV28	TRBJ2-7	NA
CASSSTSVNSRETQYF	TGTGCCAGCAGCTCGACTAGCGTCAATTCGAGGGAGACCCAGTACTTC	many	TRBV4-2	TRBJ2-5	TRBD2
CASRLTGSLGDTQYF	TGTGCCAGCAGGCTTACCGGGAGTCTGGGAGATACGCAGTATTTT	NA	TRBV3-1	TRBJ2-3	NA
CASSPALLAGGWENIQYF	TGTGCCAGCAGCCCGGCCCTACTTGCGGGAGGGTGGGAAAACATTCAGTACTTC	NA	TRBV11-3	TRBJ2-4	TRBD2
CGSSLVETQYF	TGTGGCAGCAGCTTGGTGGAGACCCAGTATTTC	NA	TRBV11-2	TRBJ2-5	NA
CASTIGGSGETQYF	TGTGCCAGCACCATTGGCGGGAGTGGTGAGACCCAGTACTTC	many	TRBV12-3/TRBV12-4	TRBJ2-5	TRBD2
CASSRAGEGYEQYF	TGTGCCAGCAGCCGAGCGGGAGAGGGCTATGAGCAGTACTTC	NA	TRBV7-2	TRBJ2-7	TRBD2
CAWSLGSGTGELFF	TGTGCCTGGAGTCTGGGTAGCGGAACCGGGGAGCTGTTTTTT	few	TRBV30	TRBJ2-2	NA
CASSLESGRYNGRFF	TGTGCCAGCAGCTTAGAGAGCGGAAGGTACAATGGGCGGTTCTTC	NA	TRBV11-1	TRBJ2-1	NA